This TCR beta chain was identified during a study of cytomegalovirus exposure and HLA in healthy donors. The study's findings and limits: Association of 15,000 to 20,000 TCR beta sequences with HLA alleles was found at 0.05 false discovery rate in a later analysis. Further analysis, carried out later, found HLA-associated TCR beta chains more clonally expanded than equally common other chains. Whilst most TCR sequences proved rare, a subset of public TCRs occurred across many donors.

This CDR3 contains 14 residues. CDR1 MNHEY and CDR2 SVGAGI come from the germline V gene. V gave up 7 bases and J gave up 2 bases; unmatched junction bases: 5. The PCR employed 60 Vbeta primers together with 13 Jbeta primers. The repertoire was sequenced with immunoSEQ multiplex PCR; TCRdb's copy has only in-frame clones and lacks some. The table lists tens of thousands of clones. To note about this clone: The antigen is undetermined.

Input material: PBMCs. V is TRBV6-5 and J is TRBJ2-3; 8 nucleotides line up with TRBD1. The TCR was taken from a middle-aged woman in good health and CMV-seropositive. The CDR3 loop is CASTQGVDTDTQYF. CDR3 bases: TGTGCCAGCACACAGGGGGTGGACACAGATACGCAGTATTTT.